This entry lists 24 T cell receptor beta chains sequenced from one sample in a study of cytomegalovirus exposure and HLA in healthy donors. The PCR used 60 Vbeta and 13 Jbeta primers. Only in-frame clones appear in the TCRdb table, and some are missing; sequencing was by immunoSEQ multiplex PCR. The sample contains 140,000 or so clones, roughly 68% of which appear only once. Sequenced sample: PBMCs. All receptors come from a man in his 60s in good health and CMV-seronegative.

The rearrangement uses TRBV28 and TRBJ2-3, with D uncertain. Germline values: CDR1 MDHEN, CDR2 SYDVKM. This CDR3 spans 12 amino acids. The V end was cut by 7 bases, the J end by 0 bases, with 5 bases between. The CDR3 loop reads CASKASTDTQYF. The CDR3 nucleotides read TGTGCCAGCAAAGCCAGCACAGATACGCAGTATTTT.

The chain uses TRBV5-1 and TRBJ1-3; D remains ambiguous. V lost 3 bases, J lost 4 bases, and 17 bases lay in between. In germline, CDR1 is SGHRS, CDR2 YFSETQ. CDR3 length: 16 residues. Here the CDR3 DNA reads TGCGCCAGCAGCTCCTCGACCGGGTCAGTGGGAAACACCATATATTTT. This encodes CASSSSTGSVGNTIYF.

Only a few counts were recorded for this clone. The chain has TRBV5-5 and TRBJ1-1, with 8 bases fitting TRBD1. With V trimmed by 0 bases and J by 7 bases, 5 bases remained unmatched. The CDR3 spans 14 residues. Germline lookup yields CDR1 SGHKS and CDR2 YYEKEE (reference sequence). The CDR3: CASSLGQGRSEAFF. The CDR3 DNA follows: TGTGCCAGCAGCTTGGGACAGGGGAGGAGTGAAGCTTTCTTT.

V is TRBV14 and J is TRBJ2-4; 8 nucleotides line up with TRBD2. The CDR3 totals 16 residues. Germline V gives CDR1 SGHDN, CDR2 FVKESK. The V and J ends lost 4 bases and 0 bases, in that order; junction bases with no gene match: 5. The CDR3 nucleotides are TGTGCCAGCAGCCCATCGGGAGGGCTAGCCAAAAACATTCAGTACTTC. Translated, it gives CASSPSGGLAKNIQYF.

There are a few counts of this clone. J is TRBJ2-5 and V is TRBV2; D unresolved. CDR1 is SNHLY and CDR2 is FYNNEI in the germline V gene. Trimming shortened V by 2 bases and J by 5 bases, and 12 bases separated the two germline ends. This CDR3 has 14 residues. The CDR3 bases are TGTGCCAGCAGTGAAACCGGTCTCGGGGAGACCCAGTACTTC. Amino acids: CASSETGLGETQYF. Full variable domain (remainder filled in from reference TRBV2 and TRBJ2-5): EPEVTQTPSHQVTQMGQEVILRCVPISNHLYFYWYRQILGQKVEFLVSFYNNEISEKSEIFDDQFSVERPDGSNFTLKIRSTKLEDSAMYFCASSETGLGETQYFGPGTRLLVL.

The CDR3: CASSPIPGALNTEAFF. As DNA, the CDR3 is TGTGCCAGCTCACCAATACCCGGAGCCTTGAACACTGAAGCTTTCTTT. The J gene is TRBJ1-1, the V gene TRBV18; D is uncertain. The V end was cut by 2 bases, the J end by 0 bases, with 13 bases between. Per the germline V gene, CDR1 is KGHSH and CDR2 is LQKENI. The length of the CDR3 is 16 residues. The full variable domain, with the rest looked up from reference TRBV18 and TRBJ1-1, is NAGVMQNPRHLVRRRGQEARLRCSPMKGHSHVYWYRQLPEEGLKFMVYLQKENIIDESGMPKERFSAEFPKEGPSILRIQQVVRGDSAAYFCASSPIPGALNTEAFFGQGTRLTVV.

The chain combines TRBV19 with TRBJ1-1; no clear D gene. Germline V gene data show CDR1 as LNHDA and CDR2 as SQIVND (reference sequence). V was trimmed by 3 bases and J by 0 bases, leaving 5 bases between them. This CDR3 comprises 13 residues. The CDR3 region has the DNA TGTGCCAGTAGTATCGGAGTGAACACTGAAGCTTTCTTT. Translation gives CASSIGVNTEAFF.

The chain has TRBV11-3 and TRBJ1-1, with no clear D. The CDR3 has 13 amino acids. Deletions cut 0 bases from V and 5 bases from J, with 7 bases between. CDR1 SGHNT and CDR2 YENEEA come from the germline V gene. DNA for the CDR3: TGTGCCAGCAGCTTAGATCAGATGACTGAAGCTTTCTTT. It encodes CASSLDQMTEAFF. The whole variable domain, filled in from reference TRBV11-3 and TRBJ1-1, reads EAGVVQSPRYKIIEKKQPVAFWCNPISGHNTLYWYLQNLGQGPELLIRYENEEAVDDSQLPKDRFSAERLKGVDSTLKIQPAELGDSAVYLCASSLDQMTEAFFGQGTRLTVV.

The chain is built from TRBV5-4 and TRBJ2-5, with D perhaps TRBD2 (5 bases). Trimming removed 2 bases at V and 3 bases at J, with 11 bases between. The CDR3 sequence is 14 residues long. The V gene's germline CDR1 is SGHNT and CDR2 YYREEE (reference sequence). The CDR3 here is CASSLGGAEETQYF. The CDR3 DNA reads TGTGCCAGCAGCTTAGGCGGAGCGGAAGAGACCCAGTACTTC.

The gene calls are TRBV6-5 and TRBJ2-5, with TRBD1 identical over 7 bases. V lost 11 bases to trimming and J lost 3 bases; unmatched junction nucleotides: 9. From germline, CDR1 is MNHEY and CDR2 SVGAGI. This CDR3 region has 13 residues. CDR3 DNA sequence: TGTGCCGCAAGCTTGGGGACAGAAGAGACCCAGTACTTC. Translating gives CAASLGTEETQYF.

The chain joins TRBV7-3 to TRBJ2-7, with 8 bases lining up with TRBD2. Germline CDR1 and CDR2: SGHTA and FQGTGA. Trimming at V came to 9 bases and at J to 2 bases, leaving 12 bases not matched to a gene. The CDR3 is 15 amino acids. As DNA, the CDR3 is TGTGCCAGGAGACCCTTTGTAGCGGGGACCTACGAGCAGTACTTC. It is translated as CARRPFVAGTYEQYF. Using reference TRBV7-3 and TRBJ2-7 for the parts outside the CDR3, the full variable domain is GAGVSQTPSNKVTEKGKYVELRCDPISGHTALYWYRQSLGQGPEFLIYFQGTGAADDSGLPNDRFFAVRPEGSVSTLKIQRTERGDSAVYLCARRPFVAGTYEQYFGPGTRLTVT.

This clone was seen a handful of times. This chain links TRBV6-5 with TRBJ1-1; a possible D gene is TRBD1 (5 bases). The CDR3 runs to 14 residues. From germline, CDR1 is MNHEY and CDR2 SVGAGI. The ends were cut back, 6 bases at V and 11 bases at J, with 22 bases in the middle. Here the CDR3 reads CASRPPERGRMAFF. The CDR3 nucleotides read TGTGCCAGCAGACCTCCTGAGCGGGGGAGGATGGCTTTCTTT.

This clone was seen just once. The chain links TRBV18 to TRBJ1-3; D gene ambiguous. The CDR3 totals 16 residues. V lost 3 bases and J lost 5, with 17 bases in between. The germline CDR1 and CDR2 sequences are KGHSH and LQKENI. The CDR3 sequence is CASSPEVPALRNTIYF. CDR3 sequence (DNA): TGTGCCAGCTCACCCGAGGTGCCTGCTCTGCGAAACACCATATATTTT. The full variable domain, completed using reference TRBV18 and TRBJ1-3, is NAGVMQNPRHLVRRRGQEARLRCSPMKGHSHVYWYRQLPEEGLKFMVYLQKENIIDESGMPKERFSAEFPKEGPSILRIQQVVRGDSAAYFCASSPEVPALRNTIYFGEGSWLTVV.

This clone was observed a handful of times. This rearrangement joins TRBV19 to TRBJ2-1; the D gene is possibly TRBD2 (5 bases). This CDR3 has 13 residues. V lost 7 bases and J lost 2, with 9 bases in between. The germline V gene encodes CDR1 LNHDA and CDR2 SQIVND (reference sequence). The CDR3 is CASKLGTYNEQFF. Written as DNA, the CDR3 is TGTGCCAGTAAACTAGGGACCTACAATGAGCAGTTCTTC.

CDR3 in amino acids: CAWSGGPSGELFF. The CDR3 bases are TGTGCCTGGAGTGGGGGCCCCTCCGGGGAGCTGTTTTTT. This chain joins TRBV30 and TRBJ2-2; perhaps TRBD1 as D (5 bases). The V gene's germline CDR1 is GTSNPN and CDR2 SVGIG (reference sequence). The CDR3 runs to 13 residues. V was shortened by 1 base and J by 6 bases, with 9 bases between the two germline ends.

This clone was seen only a few times. The chain joins TRBV9 to TRBJ1-6; no firm D call. V gave up 2 bases and J gave up 0 bases, with 12 bases separating them. The length of the CDR3 is 17 residues. Germline CDR1 is SGDLS and CDR2 is YYNGEE. The CDR3 is CASSVTRELSYNSPLHF. DNA of the CDR3: TGTGCCAGCAGCGTCACGCGAGAGCTCTCCTATAATTCACCCCTCCACTTT.

The chain is built from TRBV2 and TRBJ1-1; 8 nucleotides align to TRBD1. The V segment lost 3 bases and the J segment 4 bases; nucleotides outside the gene matches: 1. The CDR3 is made up of 13 amino acids. Per germline, CDR1 SNHLY and CDR2 FYNNEI. This CDR3 is CASSDGQGTEAFF. Written as DNA, the CDR3 is TGTGCCAGCAGTGATGGACAGGGCACTGAAGCTTTCTTT.

The chain couples TRBV7-3 to TRBJ2-3; TRBD2 matches at 12 bases. The CDR3 is 18 amino acids. Germline V gives CDR1 SGHTA, CDR2 FQGTGA. The V and J ends lost 2 bases and 6 bases, in that order; junction bases with no gene match: 12. Written as DNA, the CDR3 is TGTGCCAGCAGCTTAGCCCCACCGACTAGCGGGAGCCCGGATACGCAGTATTTT. Amino acid sequence: CASSLAPPTSGSPDTQYF.

This clone was counted between two and nine times. The rearrangement uses TRBV7-3 and TRBJ2-1; 7 nucleotides match TRBD2. Germline lookup yields CDR1 SGHTA and CDR2 FQGTGA. With V trimmed by 1 base and J by 0 bases, 12 bases remained unmatched. The CDR3 is made up of 19 amino acids. The CDR3 coding sequence is TGTGCCAGCAGCTTAATGCCATTTAAGCGGGGCCCCTCCTACAATGAGCAGTTCTTC. Its protein product is CASSLMPFKRGPSYNEQFF.

This clone occurred a few times. The V call is TRBV6-5, the J call TRBJ1-5, with a weak D call TRBD1 (6 bases). The germline V gene encodes CDR1 MNHEY and CDR2 SVGAGI. The V and J ends lost 4 bases and 7 bases respectively, with 20 bases between them. The length of the CDR3 is 16 residues. The CDR3 DNA reads as TGTGCCAGCAGTTCCTACGGCCAACAGGGCTGGCAGCCCCAGCATTTT. Its protein is CASSSYGQQGWQPQHF.

This clone was counted only a few times. This rearrangement joins TRBV30 to TRBJ2-3, with a possible D match to TRBD1 (6 bases). CDR3 length: 16 amino acids. Trimming stripped 5 bases from V and 5 bases from J, with 23 bases between. Looked up from germline, CDR1 is GTSNPN and CDR2 is SVGIG (reference sequence). The CDR3 DNA is TGTGCCTGGGATCAGCGGACAGTTCCCCTCGGAGATACGCAGTATTTT. Its protein is CAWDQRTVPLGDTQYF.

The chain employs TRBV7-9 and TRBJ1-4; 7 bases agree with TRBD1. The germline gives CDR1 SEHNR, CDR2 FQNEAQ (reference sequence). This CDR3 is built from 13 residues. With 4 bases clipped from V and 6 bases from J, the junction kept 2 bases outside the gene matches. The CDR3 protein is CASSSGQDEKLFF. In DNA, the CDR3 is TGTGCCAGCAGCTCCGGACAGGATGAAAAACTGTTTTTT. Full variable domain (rest looked up from reference TRBV7-9 and TRBJ1-4): DTGVSQNPRHKITKRGQNVTFRCDPISEHNRLYWYRQTLGQGPEFLTYFQNEAQLEKSRLLSDRFSAERPKGSFSTLEIQRTEQGDSAMYLCASSSGQDEKLFFGSGTQLSVL.

The rearrangement links TRBV6-6 to TRBJ1-5; 7 nucleotides match TRBD1. The CDR3 is made up of 13 amino acids. The germline V gene encodes CDR1 MNHNY and CDR2 SVGAGI (reference sequence). Losses at the gene ends were 6 bases for V and 7 bases for J; bases not matched to a gene: 6. The CDR3 protein is CASSQTGWQPQHF. As DNA, the CDR3 is TGTGCCAGCAGCCAGACAGGGTGGCAGCCCCAGCATTTT.

The chain recombines TRBV25-1 with TRBJ1-2; possible D gene TRBD1, 5 bases. There are 12 residues in the CDR3. The germline V gene has CDR1 MGHDK and CDR2 SYGVNS. Trimming cost V 2 bases and J 6 bases, with 7 bases left between them. The CDR3 loop is CASSEGGNGYTF. CDR3 DNA: TGTGCCAGCAGTGAAGGGGGGAATGGCTACACCTTC.